This T cell receptor (beta chain) was identified in a study of cytomegalovirus exposure and HLA in healthy donors. Notes on this clone: Its antigen is undetermined.

The CDR3 is made up of 14 amino acids. From germline, CDR1 is MDHEN and CDR2 SYDVKM. The V and J ends lost 2 bases and 6 bases respectively, with 14 bases between them. Points from the study as a whole: Reports described diagnosis of cytomegalovirus status by the classifier as highly specific and sensitive. Most TCR sequences proved rare, with some public TCRs found in many donors.

Donors were drawn from the approximately 110-subject validation cohort, separate from the approximately 700-subject first cohort. The assay was immunoSEQ multiplex PCR, and TCRdb's table has in-frame clones only and misses some. The data contain more than 150,000 clones, around 90% of them seen just once; the ten biggest clones take up about 2.7%. Sequencing was carried out using PBMCs. The origin of this receptor is a man younger than 30 in good health and CMV-seronegative. V usage is TRBV28 and J usage is TRBJ2-7; D is perhaps TRBD2 (5 bases). The DNA of the CDR3 is TGTGCCAGCAGTTTAAACGGGATCGGTCCCGAGCAGTACTTC. Translated: CASSLNGIGPEQYF. The full variable domain, completed using reference TRBV28 and TRBJ2-7, is DVKVTQSSRYLVKRTGEKVFLECVQDMDHENMFWYRQDPGLGLRLIYFSYDVKMKEKGDIPEGYSVSREKKERFSLILESASTNQTSMYLCASSLNGIGPEQYFGPGTRLTVT.